The 19 T cell receptor beta chains in this list originate from one sample, sequenced in a study of blood T cell repertoires in COVID-19. Produced via immunoSEQ multiplex PCR; TCRdb's table is partial and in-frame only. The data contain about 360,000 clones, around 83% of them singletons. The sample consisted of peripheral blood. The receptors were gathered from a man aged 30-40 years with active or convalescent COVID-19.

This chain joins TRBV7-3 and TRBJ1-2, with 8 bases aligning to TRBD1. The CDR3 has 14 amino acids. V trimming: 4 bases; J trimming: 8 bases; junction bases outside the gene matches: 9. Germline V gene sequence: CDR1 SGHTA, CDR2 FQGTGA. This CDR3 is CASSSDRTGRGYTF. CDR3 bases: TGTGCCAGCAGCTCAGATCGGACAGGGAGAGGCTACACCTTC.

The table lists this clone with a few counts. This chain uses TRBV27 with TRBJ2-1; D is unresolved. V lost 0 bases to trimming and J lost 7 bases, with 13 bases between them. The CDR3 is 15 residues long. Germline assignment: CDR1 MNHEY and CDR2 SMNVEV (reference sequence). Here the CDR3 reads CASSLSAGFGNEQFF. In nucleotides, the CDR3 is TGTGCCAGCAGTTTATCGGCAGGATTTGGGAATGAGCAGTTCTTC.

The table lists this clone with a count of one. The chain recombines TRBV6-6 with TRBJ2-1; 13 positions agree with TRBD2. Unmatched junction bases numbered 8, after V lost 7 bases and J lost 8 bases. The CDR3 is 15 amino acids. CDR1 and CDR2 (germline): MNHNY, SVGAGI (reference sequence). The CDR3: CASIIGTSGIDEQFF. CDR3 bases: TGTGCCAGCATCATAGGGACTAGCGGGATTGATGAGCAGTTCTTC.

The chain joins TRBV24-1 to TRBJ1-2; the D gene is possibly TRBD1 (6 bases). Germline V gene data show CDR1 as KGHDR and CDR2 as SFDVKD. Trimming took off 3 bases at V and 5 bases at J, with 15 bases between the two ends. The CDR3 has 15 amino acids. CDR3 amino acids: CATSDQQGVVYGYTF. The CDR3 DNA reads as TGTGCCACCAGTGATCAACAGGGAGTGGTTTATGGCTACACCTTC.

This chain joins TRBV27 and TRBJ1-1; 7 bases are shared with TRBD1. The V segment lost 7 bases and the J segment 0 bases; nucleotides outside the gene matches: 5. The CDR3 consists of 14 residues. Germline V gives CDR1 MNHEY, CDR2 SMNVEV (reference sequence). The CDR3 DNA reads as TGTGCCAGCATGGCAGGGGGGATGAACACTGAAGCTTTCTTT. This translates into CASMAGGMNTEAFF.

The chain is built from TRBV2 and TRBJ1-1; the match to TRBD1 covers 7 bases. The J segment lost 7 bases and the V segment lost 0 bases, leaving 2 bases of the junction unmatched. Germline CDR1 reads SNHLY; CDR2 reads FYNNEI. The CDR3 consists of 13 residues. In DNA form, the CDR3 reads TGTGCCAGCAGTGAAGCGGGGACAGATGAAGCTTTCTTT. The encoded protein is CASSEAGTDEAFF.

The J gene is TRBJ1-2, the V gene TRBV5-6; 7 bases are a match to TRBD1. The CDR3 is made up of 13 amino acids. V shed 0 bases and J 6 bases; nucleotides not matched to a gene: 2. CDR1 is SGHDT and CDR2 is YYEEEE in the germline V gene. The CDR3 loop reads CASSLAGTDGYTF. CDR3 nucleotide sequence: TGTGCCAGCAGCTTGGCGGGGACAGATGGCTACACCTTC.

The chain couples TRBV7-2 to TRBJ2-2, with D uncertain. The V gene lost 2 bases and the J gene lost 2 bases, with 3 bases spanning the gap. The CDR3 is made up of 13 amino acids. Germline V CDR1 and CDR2: SGHTA, FQGNSA. CDR3 nucleotide sequence: TGTGCCAGCAGCTTAATAAACACCGGGGAGCTGTTTTTT. Encoded protein: CASSLINTGELFF.

This clone was recorded only once. The chain combines TRBV4-3 with TRBJ2-7; 14 bases fit TRBD2. Germline lookup yields CDR1 LGHNA and CDR2 YSLEER. With V trimmed by 1 base and J by 6 bases, 8 bases remained unmatched. The CDR3 is 17 amino acids. The CDR3 sequence: CASSQGGLAGAASEQYF. CDR3 DNA sequence: TGCGCCAGCAGCCAAGGGGGACTAGCGGGAGCTGCGTCCGAGCAGTACTTC.

The chain has TRBV30 and TRBJ1-3; D is undetermined. Germline V lookup: CDR1 GTSNPN, CDR2 SVGIG (reference sequence). CDR3 size: 16 residues. Trimming removed 0 bases at V and 4 bases at J, with 16 bases between. The CDR3 DNA reads TGTGCCTGGAGTGTACTCGGGAAAGGCCGGGGAAACACCATATATTTT. It yields the protein CAWSVLGKGRGNTIYF.

The genes are TRBV7-6 and TRBJ2-3, with 9 bases lining up with TRBD2. CDR3 length equals 16 residues. Germline V CDR1 and CDR2: SGHVS, FNYEAQ. After removal of 4 bases from V and 1 base from J, the junction contained 6 bases not matched to a gene. CDR3 protein: CASSYGPSGGTDTQYF. The CDR3 DNA reads as TGTGCCAGCAGCTACGGACCTAGCGGGGGCACAGATACGCAGTATTTT.

The J gene is TRBJ2-1, the V gene TRBV3-1 (or the pseudogene TRBV3-2); TRBD2 is a possible D gene (6 bases). Trimming shortened V by 3 bases and J by 8 bases, and 26 bases separated the two germline ends. The CDR3 runs to 18 residues. Germline V gene data show CDR1 as LGHDT and CDR2 as YNNKEL (reference sequence). The CDR3 DNA reads as TGTGCCAGCAGCCAGGCCGCCTTAGGAAGCGGGTTCGGCCATGAGCAGTTCTTC. Translated, it gives CASSQAALGSGFGHEQFF.

The CDR3 sequence: CASAPLWQGTGELFF. The CDR3 bases are TGTGCTAGTGCCCCCCTTTGGCAGGGGACCGGGGAGCTGTTTTTT. The genes are TRBV12-5 and TRBJ2-2, with D perhaps TRBD1 (6 bases). The CDR3 loop spans 15 amino acids. V was shortened by 7 bases and J by 5 bases, with 17 bases between the two germline ends. Germline CDR1 reads LGHNT; CDR2 reads FRNRAP.

The chain joins TRBV24-1 to TRBJ2-5, with TRBD2 matching 8 bases. CDR3 length equals 14 residues. Trimming cost V 7 bases and J 5 bases; bases outside gene matches: 8. Per germline, CDR1 KGHDR and CDR2 SFDVKD. In nucleotides, the CDR3 is TGTGCCACCAGCGGGGGGGATCGGGGTGAGACCCAGTACTTC. It codes for CATSGGDRGETQYF.

The rearrangement uses TRBV6-1 and TRBJ1-1, with 9 bases fitting TRBD1. The J segment lost 8 bases and the V segment lost 3 bases, leaving 7 bases of the junction unmatched. In germline, CDR1 is MNHNS, CDR2 SASEGT. This CDR3 is 14 amino acids long. CDR3 coding DNA: TGTGCCAGCAGTGAGTATCGGGGACAGGGAGAAGCTTTCTTT. This translates into CASSEYRGQGEAFF.

In its sample, this clone was seen once. This chain links TRBV6-5 with TRBJ1-2; weak D call: TRBD1 (5 bases). The V gene lost 0 bases and the J gene lost 4 bases, with 9 bases spanning the gap. Germline V gene data show CDR1 as MNHEY and CDR2 as SVGAGI. The length of the CDR3 is 14 residues. This CDR3 is CASSYSTESYGYTF. As DNA, the CDR3 is TGTGCCAGCAGTTACTCGACAGAGAGCTATGGCTACACCTTC.

V is TRBV3-1 (or the pseudogene TRBV3-2) and J is TRBJ2-1; D not certain. This CDR3 is built from 12 residues. Germline assignment: CDR1 LGHDT and CDR2 YNNKEL (reference sequence). V dropped 5 bases and J dropped 9 bases, with 11 bases sitting between them. The CDR3 DNA is TGTGCCAGCAGCACCTTCGGAGTTGAGCAGTTCTTC. The encoded protein is CASSTFGVEQFF.

V is TRBV4-1 and J is TRBJ1-2; possible D gene TRBD1, 5 bases. Germline CDR1 is MGHRA and CDR2 is YSYEKL. Trimming took off 4 bases at V and 6 bases at J, with 21 bases between the two ends. CDR3 length equals 16 residues. In nucleotides, the CDR3 is TGCGCCAGCAGCCCCACAGGTCTGCATAGTGACGATGGCTACACCTTC. Protein: CASSPTGLHSDDGYTF.

V usage is TRBV9 and J usage is TRBJ2-6; D not resolved. CDR1 is SGDLS, CDR2 YYNGEE, per germline. The V gene lost 4 bases and the J gene lost 0 bases, with 14 bases spanning the gap. CDR3 length: 17 residues. CDR3 DNA sequence: TGTGCCAGCAGCCCCTGGCAGGCCCTCTCTGGGGCCAACGTCCTGACTTTC. Protein sequence: CASSPWQALSGANVLTF.